This TCR beta chain was obtained from a study of graft-versus-host responses after intestinal transplantation. Produced via immunoSEQ multiplex PCR; TCRdb's table is partial and in-frame only. Of tens of thousands of clones in the sample, about 94% were seen once. About this clone: Its antigen remains unknown.

CDR3 size: 17 residues. V gave up 4 bases and J gave up 8 bases; unmatched junction bases: 17. Per germline, CDR1 LGHNA and CDR2 YNFKEQ. Sample: unstimulated CD8+ T cells sorted from spleen or lymph node cells, taken before intestinal transplant. This sequence originates from a human donor who received an intestinal transplant. This sequence joins TRBV4-2 and TRBJ2-1, with TRBD2 matching over 7 bases. CDR3 region: CASSPPAGSGRRDEQFF. CDR3 coding DNA: TGTGCCAGCAGCCCCCCAGCGGGGAGCGGTCGGAGAGATGAGCAGTTCTTC.